The rows below give T cell receptor beta chains drawn from one sample of a study of B cell selection in AIRE deficiency. Some clones are missing from TCRdb's copy, which holds only in-frame ones; the method was immunoSEQ multiplex PCR. The sample carries 22,000 or so clones, almost 97% recorded once. The sequenced sample was conventional CD4+ T cells sorted from PBMCs. The receptors stem from a human donor with AIRE deficiency. CDR3s include the opening cysteine and the closing phenylalanine or tryptophan.

CDR3	V
CASIRTGTGATGELFF	TRBV11-3
CASSKAGTNNEKLFF	TRBV21-1
CASSSTMQGNTEAFF	TRBV5-6
CASSGLRKVEAFF	TRBV11-1
CASSPVPTLGLAGEQYF	TRBV5-4
CASSGRGGSDTQYF	TRBV6-1
CASSTAVRYGYTF	TRBV2
CAWSVGTQGQGRVYGYTF	TRBV30
CASSLGSEETQYF	TRBV7-3
CAISVGVAYNSPLHF	TRBV10-3
CASSLIYEQYF	TRBV11-2
CASSLSTSPLYEQYF	TRBV27
CASSQGLQYEQYF	TRBV25-1
CASTQAGGRNSPLHF	TRBV4-2
CAWRGSSYNEQFF	TRBV30
CASSSGGRVNTEAFF	TRBV5-4